The T cell receptor beta chain described here comes from a study of CD8+ T cells in alopecia areata. As for the study in general: Percent of scalp involved defined treated patients' severity scores.

Germline loops: CDR1 MNHEY, CDR2 SVGAGI. After removal of 5 bases from V and 9 bases from J, the junction contained 6 bases not matched to a gene. The CDR3 contains 14 residues. Study outcomes and limitations: Normal skin contains resident alphabeta T cells, and these are also sequenced in scalp samples. Affected lesional scalp, above all in alopecia totalis/universalis, was more clonal than normal scalp.

Extracted RNA was reverse transcribed, and the resulting cDNA served as sequencing template. The protocol was immunoSEQ multiplex PCR, while the TCRdb copy is restricted to in-frame clones and leaves out a portion. The table records hundreds of thousands of clones, 60% of them present only once. This clone has only a few counts. Antigen: not known. Treatment meaning: oral pan-JAK inhibitor, 5-10 mg twice daily. PBMCs were stained for CD3, CD4 and CD8, and CD4+ and CD8+ T cells were sorted. This chain connects TRBV6-5 to TRBJ1-6; 8 positions match TRBD1. The source is a human donor with alopecia areata. Sample: CD4+ T cells sorted from blood, taken at roughly week 53, from a patient treated with tofacitinib. The CDR3: CASSVDREVSPLHF. The DNA of the CDR3 is TGTGCCAGCAGTGTGGACAGGGAGGTTTCACCCCTCCACTTT.